Each of the 29 T cell receptor beta chains below was sequenced from the same sample in a study of T cell changes during pregnancy in multiple sclerosis. Produced via immunoSEQ multiplex PCR; TCRdb's table is partial and in-frame only. Of 49,000 or so clones in the sample, 80% to 95% were seen once. Material: peripheral blood, obtained in the third trimester of pregnancy. The origin of the receptors is a female donor with multiple sclerosis, enrolled in a pregnancy study.

The J gene is TRBJ2-1, the V gene TRBV30; 14 positions agree with TRBD2. The CDR3 loop spans 17 amino acids. Looked up from germline, CDR1 is GTSNPN and CDR2 is SVGIG (reference sequence). Trimming took 3 bases from V and 8 from J; bases not matched to a gene: 12. CDR3 nucleotides: TGTGCCTGGAGCCCTACCGGGACTAGCGGGAGAGGTGATGAGCAGTTCTTC. Translating it yields CAWSPTGTSGRGDEQFF. Based on the CDR3 plus reference TRBV30 and TRBJ2-1, the full variable domain is SQTIHQWPATLVQPVGSPLSLECTVEGTSNPNLYWYRQAAGRGLQLLFYSVGIGQISSEVPQNLSASRPQDRQFILSSKKLLLSDSGFYLCAWSPTGTSGRGDEQFFGPGTRLTVL.

The chain employs TRBV18 and TRBJ2-7; 8 bases line up with TRBD2. Losses at the gene ends were 5 bases for V and 2 bases for J; bases not matched to a gene: 5. The germline gives CDR1 KGHSH, CDR2 LQKENI. The CDR3 length is 14 residues. CDR3 protein: CASSSGLVPYEQYF. In DNA form, the CDR3 reads TGTGCCAGCTCATCGGGACTAGTCCCCTACGAGCAGTACTTC.

V gene TRBV6-5 combines with J gene TRBJ1-4; TRBD1 aligns across 8 bases. Losses at the gene ends were 0 bases for V and 5 bases for J; bases not matched to a gene: 2. Germline V gives CDR1 MNHEY, CDR2 SVGAGI. The CDR3 contains 15 residues. CDR3 protein: CASSYSGTGNEKLFF. CDR3 coding DNA: TGTGCCAGCAGTTACTCCGGGACAGGCAATGAAAAACTGTTTTTT.

This clone was detected only once. In the same sample, other DNA sequences code for this CDR3. The CDR3 coding sequence is TGTGCCAGCAGTTATAGGGGGCGGAACACTGAAGCTTTCTTT. It specifies CASSYRGRNTEAFF. This sequence joins TRBV6-5 and TRBJ1-1; TRBD1 aligns across 7 bases. CDR1 MNHEY and CDR2 SVGAGI come from the germline V gene. Trimming cost V 3 bases and J 1 base; bases outside gene matches: 2. The CDR3 spans 14 residues.

The chain links TRBV6-6 to TRBJ2-7; TRBD1 matches 7 bases. Germline CDR1 and CDR2: MNHNY and SVGAGI (reference sequence). The CDR3 sequence is 13 residues long. V dropped 5 bases and J dropped 5; count of bases not matched to a gene: 6. Here the CDR3 reads CASSTRQGDEQYF. The CDR3 nucleotides read TGTGCCAGCAGTACGAGACAGGGTGACGAGCAGTACTTC.

The V gene is TRBV4-3, the J gene TRBJ2-7; tentatively, D is TRBD1 (6 bases). The CDR3 is 16 residues long. V lost 4 bases and J lost 2, with 18 bases in between. The germline V gene has CDR1 LGHNA and CDR2 YSLEER. The CDR3 DNA is TGCGCCAGCAGCCTCCAGCCTCAGGGGTCTCCCTACGAGCAGTACTTC. This encodes CASSLQPQGSPYEQYF.

In DNA form, the CDR3 reads TGTGCCATCAGTGATGGTAGGGGGCTTAATGTGGCTGAAGCTTTCTTT. Its protein product is CAISDGRGLNVAEAFF. The V gene is TRBV10-3, the J gene TRBJ1-1; TRBD1 agrees at 7 bases. Trimming at V came to 3 bases and at J to 6 bases, leaving 13 bases not matched to a gene. This CDR3 contains 16 residues. Germline CDR1 and CDR2: ENHRY and SYGVKD.

The V and J genes are TRBV5-1 and TRBJ2-5; 8 nucleotides line up with TRBD2. This CDR3 has 15 amino acids. The junction had 10 bases not matched to a gene; V was cut back by 4 bases and J by 5 bases. Looked up from germline, CDR1 is SGHRS and CDR2 is YFSETQ. CDR3 loop: CASSGDGRAGETQYF. CDR3 coding DNA: TGCGCCAGCAGCGGGGACGGGAGGGCCGGCGAGACCCAGTACTTC.

J is TRBJ2-5 and V is TRBV11-3, with 10 positions matching TRBD1. Per germline, CDR1 SGHNT and CDR2 YENEEA. The ends lost 5 bases at V and 4 bases at J; junction bases unmatched: 4. The CDR3 is made up of 14 amino acids. The CDR3 region is CASSLGQGVETQYF. The CDR3 DNA sequence: TGTGCCAGCAGCCTAGGACAGGGGGTAGAGACCCAGTACTTC.

The chain employs TRBV4-1 and TRBJ2-3; TRBD2 matches at 12 bases. Germline V lookup: CDR1 MGHRA, CDR2 YSYEKL. There are 15 residues in the CDR3. V trimming: 2 bases; J trimming: 6 bases; junction bases outside the gene matches: 3. The DNA of the CDR3 is TGCGCCAGCAGCCAAACTAGCGGGAGGCAGGATACGCAGTATTTT. As protein: CASSQTSGRQDTQYF.

The chain recombines TRBV4-3 with TRBJ2-3; 11 bases align to TRBD2. With V trimmed by 4 bases and J by 5 bases, 8 bases remained unmatched. CDR1 LGHNA and CDR2 YSLEER come from the germline V gene. The CDR3 has 16 amino acids. This chain's CDR3 is CASSRQLAGEGDTQYF. CDR3 bases: TGCGCCAGCAGCCGTCAACTAGCGGGAGAAGGAGATACGCAGTATTTT.

CDR3 protein: CASSQDGRATNEQFF. The CDR3 nucleotides are TGCGCCAGCAGCCAAGACGGGAGGGCTACAAATGAGCAGTTCTTC. The rearrangement joins TRBV4-3 to TRBJ2-1; 8 bases align to TRBD2. Germline CDR1 and CDR2: LGHNA and YSLEER. The CDR3 is 15 residues long. J was trimmed by 7 bases and V by 0 bases; bases with no gene match: 5.

This chain uses TRBV5-4 with TRBJ2-2; D ambiguous. Germline loops: CDR1 SGHNT, CDR2 YYREEE (reference sequence). V lost 5 bases, J lost 0 bases, and 5 bases lay in between. The CDR3 length is 13 residues. CDR3 loop: CASRRTNTGELFF. The CDR3 bases are TGTGCCAGCAGGCGGACGAACACCGGGGAGCTGTTTTTT.

The chain combines TRBV6-6 with TRBJ1-5, with 7 bases matching TRBD1. Germline V gene lookup returns CDR1 MNHNY and CDR2 SVGAGI (reference sequence). Losses at the gene ends were 3 bases for V and 2 bases for J; bases not matched to a gene: 7. CDR3 length: 16 residues. As DNA, the CDR3 is TGTGCCAGCAGTTATTTAGGGGGCGAGGGCAATCAGCCCCAGCATTTT. Translating gives CASSYLGGEGNQPQHF.

The chain carries TRBV5-1 and TRBJ2-1, with D possibly TRBD2 on 6 matching bases. Germline CDR1 and CDR2: SGHRS and YFSETQ. The CDR3 consists of 16 residues. The V gene lost 0 bases and the J gene lost 0 bases, with 10 bases spanning the gap. This chain's CDR3 is CASSLVAGNSYNEQFF. The CDR3 DNA is TGCGCCAGCAGCTTGGTGGCGGGAAACTCCTACAATGAGCAGTTCTTC.

The V and J genes are TRBV7-9 and TRBJ2-7; D is possibly TRBD1 (5 bases). Trimming pared 5 bases from V and 2 bases from J, leaving 16 bases between. The CDR3 extends over 15 amino acids. From germline, CDR1 is SEHNR and CDR2 FQNEAQ (reference sequence). This chain's CDR3 is CASSPNWGSTYEQYF. DNA for the CDR3: TGTGCCAGCAGCCCTAATTGGGGCAGCACCTACGAGCAGTACTTC. The variable domain in full, with the rest retrieved from reference TRBV7-9 and TRBJ2-7, is DTGVSQNPRHKITKRGQNVTFRCDPISEHNRLYWYRQTLGQGPEFLTYFQNEAQLEKSRLLSDRFSAERPKGSFSTLEIQRTEQGDSAMYLCASSPNWGSTYEQYFGPGTRLTVT.

The chain joins TRBV4-3 to TRBJ2-7; D is uncertain. The V gene lost 0 bases and the J gene lost 7 bases, with 16 bases spanning the gap. The CDR3 has 15 amino acids. CDR1 is LGHNA, CDR2 YSLEER, per germline. CDR3 coding DNA: TGCGCCAGCAGCCAAGATCGAAGCTCGTCTTGGGAGCAGTACTTC. Its protein product is CASSQDRSSSWEQYF.

The chain is built from TRBV11-3 and TRBJ2-1; TRBD2 might be the D (6 bases). Between the trimmed V and J ends, which lost 1 base and 10 bases, there was a span of 14 bases. The CDR3 has 14 residues. Germline V gene sequence: CDR1 SGHNT, CDR2 YENEEA. Written as DNA, the CDR3 is TGTGCCAGCAGCTTAGGGAGGGGCTCCGGGGAGCAGTTCTTC. Translation: CASSLGRGSGEQFF. Variable domain in full (rest from reference TRBV11-3 and TRBJ2-1): EAGVVQSPRYKIIEKKQPVAFWCNPISGHNTLYWYLQNLGQGPELLIRYENEEAVDDSQLPKDRFSAERLKGVDSTLKIQPAELGDSAVYLCASSLGRGSGEQFFGPGTRLTVL.

This rearrangement joins TRBV12-5 to TRBJ2-1, with D possibly being TRBD2 (5 bases). The CDR3 runs to 17 residues. The germline gives CDR1 LGHNT, CDR2 FRNRAP. The germline V and J ends were trimmed by 0 bases and 2 bases, with 14 bases remaining between them. CDR3 DNA sequence: TGTGCTAGTGGTTTGGTACTGGGCGGAGGCACCTACAATGAGCAGTTCTTC. This encodes CASGLVLGGGTYNEQFF. Based on the CDR3 plus reference TRBV12-5 and TRBJ2-1, the full variable domain is DARVTQTPRHKVTEMGQEVTMRCQPILGHNTVFWYRQTMMQGLELLAYFRNRAPLDDSGMPKDRFSAEMPDATLATLKIQPSEPRDSAVYFCASGLVLGGGTYNEQFFGPGTRLTVL.

The chain uses TRBV5-1 and TRBJ1-1; no firm D call. Germline V gives CDR1 SGHRS, CDR2 YFSETQ. The CDR3 spans 15 residues. Trimming removed 0 bases at V and 1 base at J, with 10 bases between. DNA of the CDR3: TGCGCCAGCAGCTTGGGGGTGGGCCCGAACACTGAAGCTTTCTTT. Encoded protein: CASSLGVGPNTEAFF.

The V and J genes are TRBV5-1 and TRBJ1-6; 7 nucleotides align to TRBD1. Germline CDR1 is SGHRS and CDR2 is YFSETQ. Unmatched junction bases numbered 7, after V lost 3 bases and J lost 7 bases. CDR3 length: 15 amino acids. The CDR3 DNA is TGCGCCAGCAGCTCGGCGACAGGGAGCAATTCACCCCTCCACTTT. Translated, it gives CASSSATGSNSPLHF.

This clone has more than one count but fewer than ten. J is TRBJ1-2 and V is TRBV28; weak D call: TRBD1 (6 bases). The V end was cut by 6 bases, the J end by 7 bases, with 15 bases between. This CDR3 contains 13 residues. The germline CDR1 and CDR2 sequences are MDHEN and SYDVKM. CDR3 residues: CASSQSRGGGYTF. The CDR3 region has the DNA TGTGCCAGCAGCCAATCCAGGGGTGGTGGCTACACCTTC.

This chain links TRBV9 with TRBJ2-7; 11 positions match TRBD2. Germline values: CDR1 SGDLS, CDR2 YYNGEE. J gave up 6 bases and V 4 bases, and 3 bases lay outside the gene matches. This CDR3 comprises 13 residues. The CDR3 sequence: CASSNGLAGEQYF. The CDR3 DNA follows: TGTGCCAGCAGCAACGGACTAGCGGGCGAGCAGTACTTC.

The chain is built from TRBV5-4 and TRBJ2-1; possible D gene TRBD2, 6 bases. The germline V and J ends were trimmed by 4 bases and 6 bases, with 14 bases remaining between them. Per the germline V gene, CDR1 is SGHNT and CDR2 is YYREEE (reference sequence). The length of the CDR3 is 14 residues. The CDR3 sequence: CASSLRGLTNEQFF. In nucleotides, the CDR3 is TGTGCCAGCAGCCTGAGGGGACTTACCAATGAGCAGTTCTTC.

The gene calls are TRBV7-3 and TRBJ2-1; TRBD2 aligns across 10 bases. Trimming removed 1 base from V and 8 bases from J; junction bases left unmatched: 11. CDR3 length equals 17 residues. Germline assignment: CDR1 SGHTA and CDR2 FQGTGA. As DNA, the CDR3 is TGTGCCAGCAGCTTAAACCCCACGTTAGCGGGAGGTCATGAGCAGTTCTTC. Its protein is CASSLNPTLAGGHEQFF. The complete variable domain, with remaining parts taken from reference TRBV7-3 and TRBJ2-1, reads GAGVSQTPSNKVTEKGKYVELRCDPISGHTALYWYRQSLGQGPEFLIYFQGTGAADDSGLPNDRFFAVRPEGSVSTLKIQRTERGDSAVYLCASSLNPTLAGGHEQFFGPGTRLTVL.

This clone showed up just once. This chain uses TRBV29-1 with TRBJ2-1, with TRBD2 matching over 8 bases. The ends lost 6 bases at V and 1 base at J; junction bases unmatched: 8. CDR1 is SQVTM and CDR2 is ANQGSEA in the germline V gene. The CDR3 spans 15 residues. The DNA for the CDR3 is TGCAGCGTGATTCAGCGGGAGATTTCCTACAATGAGCAGTTCTTC. It specifies CSVIQREISYNEQFF.

The chain has TRBV11-1 and TRBJ1-1, with 8 bases that match TRBD1. J was trimmed by 4 bases and V by 5 bases; bases with no gene match: 6. The CDR3 totals 14 residues. The germline CDR1 and CDR2 sequences are SGHAT and FQDESV (reference sequence). CDR3 loop: CASSQGAFGTEAFF. The CDR3 nucleotides are TGTGCCAGCAGCCAGGGGGCGTTCGGCACTGAAGCTTTCTTT. The variable domain in full, completed from reference TRBV11-1 and TRBJ1-1, reads EAEVAQSPRYKITEKSQAVAFWCDPISGHATLYWYRQILGQGPELLVQFQDESVVDDSQLPKDRFSAERLKGVDSTLKIQPAELGDSAMYLCASSQGAFGTEAFFGQGTRLTVV.

This clone was seen just once. The chain is built from TRBV2 and TRBJ2-1; 7 bases are a match to TRBD2. There are 15 residues in the CDR3. Germline CDR1 and CDR2: SNHLY and FYNNEI. The junction had 13 bases not matched to a gene; V was cut back by 6 bases and J by 8 bases. The CDR3 protein is CASSRLADPTHEQFF. CDR3 DNA: TGTGCCAGCAGCCGTCTAGCGGATCCCACCCATGAGCAGTTCTTC.

The chain joins TRBV27 to TRBJ2-7; tentative D call: TRBD1 (6 bases). Per the germline V gene, CDR1 is MNHEY and CDR2 is SMNVEV (reference sequence). The V end lost 2 bases, the J end lost 3 bases, and 11 bases lay between the germline ends. This CDR3 is built from 14 residues. Here the CDR3 reads CASSLRTAYYEQYF. The CDR3 DNA reads TGTGCCAGCAGTTTAAGGACAGCGTACTACGAGCAGTACTTC.